This is a list of T cell receptor beta chains from one sample in a study of CD8+ T cells in alopecia areata. Sequencing used immunoSEQ multiplex PCR; TCRdb keeps in-frame clones, though not all of them. This sample has about 150,000 clones, with approximately 56% found just once. The sample was CD8+ T cells sorted from blood. These receptors originate from a human donor in good health. The CDR3 runs from the conserved cysteine through the conserved F or W. A D gene is named only where the DNA matches it firmly. For some rows the clone size is stated as once, few or many, or as a class when expanded; others skip it.

J gene	clone size	V gene	D gene	CDR3 DNA	CDR3 protein
TRBJ2-1	NA	TRBV11-2	NA	TGTGCCAGCAGCCTCGTTTGGAATGAGCAGTTCTTC	CASSLVWNEQFF
TRBJ2-7	NA	TRBV23-1	TRBD2	TGCGCCAGCAGTCAATTCCCGACTAGCGGGTCCTACGAGCAGTACTTC	CASSQFPTSGSYEQYF
TRBJ1-2	NA	TRBV5-1	TRBD1	TGCGCCAGCAGCTTGGAAAGGGGGCTCCTTGGCTACACCTTC	CASSLERGLLGYTF
TRBJ2-1	NA	TRBV18	NA	TGTGCCAGCTCACCACGGCAGTTCTTC	CASSPRQFF
TRBJ1-2	NA	TRBV6-1	NA	TGTGCCAGCAGTGAAGCAGTCCAAGTCTATGGCTACACCTTC	CASSEAVQVYGYTF
TRBJ2-7	NA	TRBV11-2	NA	TGTGCCAGCAGCTTTGGGAGCTCCTACGAGCAGTACTTC	CASSFGSSYEQYF
TRBJ1-5	few	TRBV27	NA	TGTGCCAGCAGTTCTGCCGGACAGCCCCAGCATTTT	CASSSAGQPQHF
TRBJ1-5	NA	TRBV27	TRBD1	TGTGCCAGCAGCCCGACAGGGAATCAGCCCCAGCATTTT	CASSPTGNQPQHF
TRBJ2-5	NA	TRBV28	TRBD1	TGTGCCAGCAGTCCCCTGGGACAGGGCCAAGAGACCCAGTACTTC	CASSPLGQGQETQYF
TRBJ2-3	few	TRBV13	NA	TGTGCCAGCAGCTCATACAAGGGAGATACGCAGTATTTT	CASSSYKGDTQYF
TRBJ2-5	NA	TRBV9	NA	TGTGCCAGCAGCGTAGATGCGGTGGAGACCCAGTACTTC	CASSVDAVETQYF
TRBJ2-1	NA	TRBV4-2	NA	TGTGCCAGCAGCCTTACTGAGACAGCTTTTTCCTACAATGAGCAGTTCTTC	CASSLTETAFSYNEQFF
TRBJ2-1	NA	TRBV29-1	NA	TGCAGCGTTGAAGAGTCGCTAGCGTATAGCTCCTACAATGAGCAGTTCTTC	CSVEESLAYSSYNEQFF
TRBJ1-2	NA	TRBV29-1	TRBD1	TGCAGCGTGGCCGGGACAGAGGGCTATGGCTACACCTTC	CSVAGTEGYGYTF
TRBJ1-2	few	TRBV19	NA	TGTGCCAGTACCATCCCCGGGAGCACGGGCTATGGCTACACCTTC	CASTIPGSTGYGYTF
TRBJ1-3	NA	TRBV29-1	NA	TGCAGCGTGGCCCGCAGGGCCGTTGGAAACACCATATATTTT	CSVARRAVGNTIYF
TRBJ2-3	NA	TRBV27	TRBD2	TGTGCCAGCAGTTTCCACGGACTGGCGGGAGAAACAGATACGCAGTATTTT	CASSFHGLAGETDTQYF
TRBJ2-7	NA	TRBV11-2	TRBD1	TGTGCCAGCAGCTTAGGGGGACAGGTAGACGAGCAGTACTTC	CASSLGGQVDEQYF
TRBJ1-2	many	TRBV11-2	NA	TGTGCCAGCAGCTGGACAGCTAACTATGGCTACACCTTC	CASSWTANYGYTF
TRBJ2-2	NA	TRBV29-1	TRBD1	TGCAGCGTTGGGACAACAGGGGTTAGGGAGCTGTTTTTT	CSVGTTGVRELFF
TRBJ1-2	NA	TRBV29-1	TRBD1	TGCAGCGTTGAAGATCGACTGGACAGGGACCCCGCTAACTATGGCTACACCTTC	CSVEDRLDRDPANYGYTF
TRBJ1-3	NA	TRBV29-1	NA	TGCAGCGTTGAAGATATAGCAAGCTCTGGAAACACCATATATTTT	CSVEDIASSGNTIYF
TRBJ2-1	NA	TRBV7-9	TRBD2	TGTGCCAGCAGCTTAGTAGGACTAGCGGGATTTAATGAGCAGTTCTTC	CASSLVGLAGFNEQFF
TRBJ1-2	NA	TRBV25-1	NA	TGTGCCAGCAGTGTTTCGGCCATGGGAAGCTATGGCTACACCTTC	CASSVSAMGSYGYTF